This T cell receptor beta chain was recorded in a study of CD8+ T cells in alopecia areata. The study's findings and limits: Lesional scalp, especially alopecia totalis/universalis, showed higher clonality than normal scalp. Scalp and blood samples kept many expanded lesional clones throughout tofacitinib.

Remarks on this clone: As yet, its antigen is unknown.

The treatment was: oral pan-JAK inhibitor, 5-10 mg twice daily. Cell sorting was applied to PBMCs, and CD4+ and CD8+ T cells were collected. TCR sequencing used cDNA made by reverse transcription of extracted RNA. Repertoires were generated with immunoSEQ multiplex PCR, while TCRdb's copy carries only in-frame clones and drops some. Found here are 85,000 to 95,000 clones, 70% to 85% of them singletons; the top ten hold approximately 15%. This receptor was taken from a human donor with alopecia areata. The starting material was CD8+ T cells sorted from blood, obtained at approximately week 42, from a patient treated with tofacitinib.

The CDR3 DNA sequence: TGTGCCAGCAGCTCATCTATTGGCAATCAGCCCCAGCATTTT. It codes for CASSSSIGNQPQHF. V usage is TRBV7-9 and J usage is TRBJ1-5; D unresolved. Germline CDR1 is SEHNR and CDR2 is FQNEAQ (reference sequence). The CDR3 spans 14 residues. The V end was cut by 4 bases, the J end by 2 bases, with 9 bases between. The complete variable domain, with remaining parts taken from reference TRBV7-9 and TRBJ1-5, reads DTGVSQNPRHKITKRGQNVTFRCDPISEHNRLYWYRQTLGQGPEFLTYFQNEAQLEKSRLLSDRFSAERPKGSFSTLEIQRTEQGDSAMYLCASSSSIGNQPQHFGDGTRLSIL.